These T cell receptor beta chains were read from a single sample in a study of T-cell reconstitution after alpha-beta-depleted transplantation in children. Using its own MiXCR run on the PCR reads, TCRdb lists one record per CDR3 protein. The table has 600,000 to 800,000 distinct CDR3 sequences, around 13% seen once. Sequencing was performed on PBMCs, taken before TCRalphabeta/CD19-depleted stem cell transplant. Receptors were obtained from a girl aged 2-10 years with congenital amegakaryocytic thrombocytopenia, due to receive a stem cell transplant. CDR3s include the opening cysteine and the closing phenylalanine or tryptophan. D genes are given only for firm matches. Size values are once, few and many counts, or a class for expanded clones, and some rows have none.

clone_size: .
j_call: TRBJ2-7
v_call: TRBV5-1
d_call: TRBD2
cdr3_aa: CASSLEAGVNEQYF
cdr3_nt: TGCGCCAGCAGCTTGGAGGCGGGAGTTAACGAGCAGTACTTC

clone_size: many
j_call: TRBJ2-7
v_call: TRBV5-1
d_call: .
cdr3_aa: CASSLQGNGYEQYF
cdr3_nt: TGCGCCAGCAGCTTGCAGGGGAATGGCTACGAGCAGTACTTC

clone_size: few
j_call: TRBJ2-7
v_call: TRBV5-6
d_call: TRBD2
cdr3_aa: CASSHRTSGSGYEQYF
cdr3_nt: TGTGCCAGCAGTCACCGGACTAGCGGGAGCGGGTACGAGCAGTACTTC

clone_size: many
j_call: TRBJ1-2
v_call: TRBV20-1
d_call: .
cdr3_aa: CSARDSSVQGHYGYTF
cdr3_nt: TGCAGTGCTAGAGATTCCTCAGTTCAGGGGCACTATGGCTACACCTTC

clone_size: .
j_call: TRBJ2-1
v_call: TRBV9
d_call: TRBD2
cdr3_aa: CASSVRLAGAMSSWNEQFF
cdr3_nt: TGTGCCAGCAGCGTAAGACTAGCGGGAGCGATGAGTTCGTGGAATGAGCAGTTCTTC

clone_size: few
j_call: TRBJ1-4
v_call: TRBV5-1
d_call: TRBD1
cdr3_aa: CARPTGGNEKLFF
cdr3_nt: TGCGCCCGACCAACAGGGGGGAATGAAAAACTGTTTTTT

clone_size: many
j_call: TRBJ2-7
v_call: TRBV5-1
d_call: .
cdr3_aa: CASSLVLENYEQYF
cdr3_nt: TGCGCCAGCAGCTTGGTACTGGAAAACTACGAGCAGTACTTC

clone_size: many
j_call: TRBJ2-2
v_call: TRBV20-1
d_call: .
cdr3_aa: CSVLGEKAGELFF
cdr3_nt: TGCAGTGTCTTAGGGGAGAAGGCCGGGGAGCTGTTTTTT

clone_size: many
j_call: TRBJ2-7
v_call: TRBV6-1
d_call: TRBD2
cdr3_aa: CASSAVGGGGAYEQYF
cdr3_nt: TGTGCCAGCAGTGCTGTCGGTGGGGGAGGGGCGTACGAGCAGTACTTC

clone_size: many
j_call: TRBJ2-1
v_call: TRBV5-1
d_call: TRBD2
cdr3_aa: CASSPGTSGLEQFF
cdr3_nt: TGCGCCAGCAGCCCCGGGACTAGCGGGTTAGAGCAGTTCTTC

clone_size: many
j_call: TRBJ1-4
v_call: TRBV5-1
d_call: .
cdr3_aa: CASSFSDRSAGEKLFF
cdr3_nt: TGCGCCAGCAGCTTCTCGGATCGTTCCGCGGGGGAAAAACTGTTTTTT

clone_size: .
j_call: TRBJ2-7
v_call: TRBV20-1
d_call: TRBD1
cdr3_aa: CSAGKGARVYEQYF
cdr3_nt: TGCAGTGCTGGCAAGGGGGCTCGGGTTTACGAGCAGTACTTC

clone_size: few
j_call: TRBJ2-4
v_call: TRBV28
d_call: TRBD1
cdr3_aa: CASSLTRDRVSKNIQYF
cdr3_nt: TGTGCCAGCAGTTTGACCCGGGACAGGGTATCCAAAAACATTCAGTACTTC

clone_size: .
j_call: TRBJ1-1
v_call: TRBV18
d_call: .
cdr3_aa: CASSPPLVKAEAFF
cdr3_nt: TGTGCCAGCTCACCACCGTTAGTGAAGGCCGAAGCTTTCTTT

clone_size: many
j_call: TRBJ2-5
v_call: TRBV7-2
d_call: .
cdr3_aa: CASRESLRGTQYF
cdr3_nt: TGTGCCAGCAGAGAGTCCCTCCGGGGGACCCAGTACTTC

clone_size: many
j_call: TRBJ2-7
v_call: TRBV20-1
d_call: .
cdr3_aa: CSARLVPSYEQYF
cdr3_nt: TGCAGTGCTAGATTGGTCCCCTCCTACGAGCAGTACTTC

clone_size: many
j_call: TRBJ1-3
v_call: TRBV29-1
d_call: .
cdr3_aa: CSVLQGSGNTIYF
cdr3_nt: TGCAGCGTCCTACAGGGATCTGGAAACACCATATATTTT

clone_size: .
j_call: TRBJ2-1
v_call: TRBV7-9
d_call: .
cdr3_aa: CASSLVGLAGREQFF
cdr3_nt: TGTGCCAGCAGCTTAGTAGGGCTAGCCGGTCGAGAGCAGTTCTTC

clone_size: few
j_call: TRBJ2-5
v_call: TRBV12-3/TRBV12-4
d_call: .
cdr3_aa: CASSPTLDTRTAARETQYF
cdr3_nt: TGTGCCAGCAGTCCCACGCTAGATACCCGGACGGCTGCGAGAGAGACCCAGTACTTC

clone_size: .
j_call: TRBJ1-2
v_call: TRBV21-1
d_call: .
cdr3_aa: CASSKALGAYGYTF
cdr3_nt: TGTGCCAGCAGCAAAGCCCTAGGGGCCTATGGCTACACCTTC

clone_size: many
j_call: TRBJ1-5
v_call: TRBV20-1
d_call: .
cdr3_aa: CSAKDIYSNQPQHF
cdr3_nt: TGCAGTGCTAAGGACATTTATAGCAATCAGCCCCAGCATTTT

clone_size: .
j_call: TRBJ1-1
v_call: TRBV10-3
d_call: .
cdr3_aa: CAISESAGGTEAFF
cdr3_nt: TGTGCCATCAGTGAGTCTGCTGGGGGCACTGAAGCTTTCTTT

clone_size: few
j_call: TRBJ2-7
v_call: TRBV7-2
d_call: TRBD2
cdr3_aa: CASSLTSGSRYEQYF
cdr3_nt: TGTGCCAGCAGCTTGACTAGCGGGAGCCGATACGAGCAGTACTTC

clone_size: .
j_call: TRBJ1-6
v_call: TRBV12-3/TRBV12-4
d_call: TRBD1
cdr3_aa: CATQTGLASPLHF
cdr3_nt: TGTGCCACCCAGACAGGGTTGGCGTCACCCCTCCACTTT

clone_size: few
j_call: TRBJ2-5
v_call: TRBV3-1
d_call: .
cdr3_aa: CASSQILSYQETQYF
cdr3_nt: TGTGCCAGCAGCCAAATACTATCTTACCAAGAGACCCAGTACTTC

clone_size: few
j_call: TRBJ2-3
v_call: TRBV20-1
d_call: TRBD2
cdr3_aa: CSATLAGSSTDTQYF
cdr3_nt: TGCAGTGCTACCTTAGCGGGATCGAGCACAGATACGCAGTATTTT

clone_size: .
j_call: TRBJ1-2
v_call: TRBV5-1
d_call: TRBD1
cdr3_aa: CASSFGAGGAYGYTF
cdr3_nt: TGCGCCAGCAGCTTCGGGGCAGGGGGCGCCTATGGCTACACCTTC

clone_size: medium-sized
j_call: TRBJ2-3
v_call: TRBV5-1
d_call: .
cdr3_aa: CASSLGGDTDTQYF
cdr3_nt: TGCGCCAGCAGCTTGGGAGGCGACACAGATACGCAGTATTTT

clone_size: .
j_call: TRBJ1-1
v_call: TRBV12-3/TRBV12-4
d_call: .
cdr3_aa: CASTLSVEKAFF
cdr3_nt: TGTGCCAGCACCCTAAGCGTAGAAAAAGCTTTCTTT

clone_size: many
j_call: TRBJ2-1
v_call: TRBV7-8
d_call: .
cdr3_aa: CASTVLAANNEQFF
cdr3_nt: TGTGCCAGCACCGTACTGGCGGCTAACAATGAGCAGTTCTTC

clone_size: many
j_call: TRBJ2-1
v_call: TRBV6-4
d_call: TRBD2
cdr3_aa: CASSQNRLAGGIRSDGSEQFF
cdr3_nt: TGTGCCAGCAGTCAAAACCGACTAGCGGGAGGGATAAGGTCTGATGGGAGTGAGCAGTTCTTC

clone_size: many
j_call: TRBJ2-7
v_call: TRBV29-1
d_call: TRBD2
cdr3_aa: CSVIFLASGVLYEQYF
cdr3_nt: TGCAGCGTTATTTTTTTGGCTAGCGGGGTTTTGTACGAGCAGTACTTC

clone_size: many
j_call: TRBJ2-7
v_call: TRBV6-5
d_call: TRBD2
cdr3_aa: CASSLAGSNYEQYF
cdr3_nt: TGTGCCAGCAGTTTAGCGGGTTCCAATTACGAGCAGTACTTC

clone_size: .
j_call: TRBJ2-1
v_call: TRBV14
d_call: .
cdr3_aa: CASRHHEQFF
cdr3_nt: TGTGCCAGCAGGCACCATGAGCAGTTCTTC

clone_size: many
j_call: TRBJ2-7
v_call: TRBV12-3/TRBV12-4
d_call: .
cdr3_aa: CASKFGGSYEQYF
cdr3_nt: TGTGCCAGCAAGTTTGGGGGGTCCTACGAGCAGTACTTC

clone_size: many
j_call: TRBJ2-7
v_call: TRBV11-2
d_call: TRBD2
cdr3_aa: CASSFISGDYEQYF
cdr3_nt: TGTGCCAGCAGCTTTATTAGCGGGGACTACGAGCAGTACTTC

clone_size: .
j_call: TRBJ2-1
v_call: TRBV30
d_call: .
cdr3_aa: CAWSVYGEQFF
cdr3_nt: TGTGCCTGGAGTGTTTACGGTGAGCAGTTCTTC

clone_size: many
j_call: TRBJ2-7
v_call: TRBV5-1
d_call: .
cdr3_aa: CASSLIESSYEQYF
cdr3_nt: TGCGCCAGCAGCTTGATAGAGAGCTCCTACGAGCAGTACTTC

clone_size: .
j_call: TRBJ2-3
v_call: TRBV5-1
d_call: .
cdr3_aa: CASSVPGRGWDTQYF
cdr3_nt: TGCGCCAGCAGCGTGCCGGGTAGGGGTTGGGATACGCAGTATTTT

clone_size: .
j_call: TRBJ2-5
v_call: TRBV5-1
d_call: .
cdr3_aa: CASSLGGSGSETQSF
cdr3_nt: TGCGCCAGCAGCTTGGGAGGATCAGGGTCCGAGACCCAGTCCTTC

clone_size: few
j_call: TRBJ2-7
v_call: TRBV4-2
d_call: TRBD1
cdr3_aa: CASSQDGQGPSYEQYF
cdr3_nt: TGTGCCAGCAGCCAGGACGGACAGGGACCCTCCTACGAGCAGTACTTC

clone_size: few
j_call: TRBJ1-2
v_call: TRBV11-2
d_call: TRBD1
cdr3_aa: CASSLIGQGAGYTF
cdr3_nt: TGTGCCAGCAGCCTTATAGGACAGGGGGCTGGCTACACCTTC

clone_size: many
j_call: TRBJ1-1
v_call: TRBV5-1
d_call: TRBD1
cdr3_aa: CASRQGQGVPEAFF
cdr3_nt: TGCGCCAGCAGACAGGGACAGGGGGTCCCTGAAGCTTTCTTT

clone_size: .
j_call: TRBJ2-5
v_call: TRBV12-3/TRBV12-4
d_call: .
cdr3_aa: CASSPQLAGPNQETQYF
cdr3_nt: TGTGCCAGCAGTCCCCAGTTGGCGGGCCCGAATCAAGAGACCCAGTACTTC

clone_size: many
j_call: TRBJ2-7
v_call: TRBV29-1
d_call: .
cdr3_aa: CSVEMQGNRYEQYF
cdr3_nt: TGCAGCGTTGAAATGCAGGGGAATAGGTACGAGCAGTACTTC

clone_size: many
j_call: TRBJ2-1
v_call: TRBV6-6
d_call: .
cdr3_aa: CASSTSGAFLF
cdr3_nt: TGTGCCAGCTCTACTTCCGGGGCGTTTCTCTTC

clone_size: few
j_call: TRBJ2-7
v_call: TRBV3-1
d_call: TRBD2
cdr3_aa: CASSQEGLAGDEQYF
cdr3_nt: TGTGCCAGCAGCCAAGAAGGACTAGCGGGAGACGAGCAGTACTTC

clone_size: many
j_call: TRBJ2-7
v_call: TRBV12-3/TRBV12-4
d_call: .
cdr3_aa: CASSLGRSRDF
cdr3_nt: TGTGCCAGCAGTTTGGGGCGCTCTAGGGACTTC